This entry is about one T cell receptor beta chain. TCRdb's table, derived via immunoSEQ multiplex PCR, lists solely in-frame clones and lacks some. Among 65,000 to 90,000 clones listed, 87% were seen once. Germline CDR1 MNHEY, CDR2 SVGAGI. The CDR3 extends over 14 amino acids. This record belongs to a study of control samples from healthy donors and cancer patients. Sequenced sample: blood. This TCR derives from a man between 50 and 59 years old in good health. This chain connects TRBV6-5 to TRBJ2-5; D perhaps matches TRBD1 (6 bases). CDR3 in DNA: TGTGCTTGTTTCTTACAGGGTATCTCAGAGACCCAGTACTTC. Its translation: CACFLQGISETQYF.